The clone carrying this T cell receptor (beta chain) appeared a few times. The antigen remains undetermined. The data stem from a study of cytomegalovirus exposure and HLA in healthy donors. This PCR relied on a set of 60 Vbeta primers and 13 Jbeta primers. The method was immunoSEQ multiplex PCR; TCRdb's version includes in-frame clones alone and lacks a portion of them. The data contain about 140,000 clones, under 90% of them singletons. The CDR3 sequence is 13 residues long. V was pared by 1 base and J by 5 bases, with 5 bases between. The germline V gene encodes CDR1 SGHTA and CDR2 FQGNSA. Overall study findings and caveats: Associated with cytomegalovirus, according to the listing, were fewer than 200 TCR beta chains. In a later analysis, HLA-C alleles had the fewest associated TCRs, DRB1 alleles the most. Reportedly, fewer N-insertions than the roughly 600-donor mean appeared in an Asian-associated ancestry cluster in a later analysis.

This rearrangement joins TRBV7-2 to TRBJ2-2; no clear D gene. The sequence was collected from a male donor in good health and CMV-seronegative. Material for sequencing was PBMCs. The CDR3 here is CASSLVRTGELFF. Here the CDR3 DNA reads TGTGCCAGCAGCTTAGTGAGAACCGGGGAGCTGTTTTTT.